This T cell receptor (beta chain) is drawn from a study of technical replicates of blood from several donors. The method was immunoSEQ multiplex PCR; TCRdb's version includes in-frame clones alone and lacks a portion of them. The repertoire includes approximately 66,000 clones, approximately 90% of them detected once, and roughly 4.6% sits in the top ten. The sample taken for sequencing was PBMCs. This TCR was sampled from a human donor in good health. Some clones in this sample may be carry-over from other donors' samples.

The CDR3 DNA is TGTGCCAGCAGCGTAGGCCTAGCGGGGGGTCAAGAGACCCAGTACTTC. This codes for CASSVGLAGGQETQYF. This chain connects TRBV9 to TRBJ2-5, with 11 bases that match TRBD2. Germline CDR1 reads SGDLS; CDR2 reads YYNGEE. The CDR3 is 16 residues long. V dropped 0 bases and J dropped 2; count of bases not matched to a gene: 3. Full variable domain (remainder filled in from reference TRBV9 and TRBJ2-5): DSGVTQTPKHLITATGQRVTLRCSPRSGDLSVYWYQQSLDQGLQFLIQYYNGEERAKGNILERFSAQQFPDLHSELNLSSLELGDSALYFCASSVGLAGGQETQYFGPGTRLLVL.